This T cell receptor beta chain appears in the sequencing data of a study of blood T cell repertoires in COVID-19 (dated by TCRdb to about 2020). Notes on the research overall: Samples covering the acute and convalescent phases of COVID-19 were provided by collaborators in the United States, Italy and Spain. Where available, HLA class I and class II types were obtained from metadata supplied by the sample provider rather than from assay-based typing. The prospective study material was composed of cDNA or gDNA derived from T cells, B-cell-depleted T cells, or PBMCs. Deeply sampled blood TCRbeta repertoires from subjects exposed to, actively infected with, or recovered from COVID-19 were included in the dataset. Nearly every sample came with metadata listing a de-identified subject ID, COVID-19 status, age in years and sex. A freely available public database, intended as a resource for researchers studying the immune response to SARS-CoV-2, is where the repertoires were released. Samples were obtained from the ongoing ImmuneRACE study (first 160 participants) and from about 1,300 subjects provided by 6 global collaborators.

The immunoSEQ Assay, a bias-controlled multiplex PCR, was used to amplify TCRbeta CDR3 regions from genomic DNA. In the paper's pipeline: Within the assay, amplification of reference gene primers was used to estimate how many nucleated cells each sample contained. To quantify the absolute abundance of each unique TCRbeta CDR3 rearrangement, sequence reads were collapsed and filtered. For each sample, productive Simpson clonality was calculated as the square root of Simpson's diversity index across productive rearrangements. TCRdb retrieved this table from immuneACCESS and kept in-frame rearrangements only. Not all clones are present; in checked studies, unresolved V genes account for under half, and no reason is known for the remainder. The V and J calls and clone size are taken from that table; D and trimming were inferred from the DNA. This sample lists 120,000 or so clones; 82% were detected once. The ten biggest clones cover roughly 4.3% of the sample.

V and J are truncated by 5 bases and 4 bases respectively, leaving an intervening sequence of 9 bases. The CDR3 starts with the cysteine, ends with the phenylalanine, and has 13 residues. Of the read, only the CDR3 DNA is kept; its 39 bases are in frame from base 1. The germline V gene supplies CDR1 MNHEY and CDR2 SVGEGT. The sample holds a few counts of this clone. The antigen this receptor binds is unknown. Per-base qualities were not stored, and no clone one base away is much larger. The collaborating institutions used their own protocols to collect whole blood in K2EDTA tubes. Collaborator samples were shipped for TCRbeta analysis as frozen whole blood, isolated PBMCs, or DNA extracted from either sample type. The investigation overall reported the following: Clinical and demographic metadata were provided uncurated, with the amount varying by source and participant.

The chain employs TRBV6-2 or TRBV6-3 and TRBJ1-5, and TRBD1 may be the D gene, going by 5 matching bases. The sequenced sample was peripheral blood. The clonotype was recovered from a woman between 65 and 79 years old with acute or convalescent COVID-19. The CDR3 protein: CASSNGGNQPQHF. The sequenced DNA is TGTGCCAGCAGTAACGGGGGGAATCAGCCCCAGCATTTT.